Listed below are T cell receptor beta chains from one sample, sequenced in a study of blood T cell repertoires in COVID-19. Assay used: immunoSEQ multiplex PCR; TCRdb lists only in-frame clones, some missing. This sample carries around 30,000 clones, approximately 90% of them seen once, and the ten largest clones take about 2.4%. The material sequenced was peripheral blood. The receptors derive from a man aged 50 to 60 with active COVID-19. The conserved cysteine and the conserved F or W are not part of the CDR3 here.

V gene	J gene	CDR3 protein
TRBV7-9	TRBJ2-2	ASSHTRGTFLELF
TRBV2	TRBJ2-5	ATGASAGTQY
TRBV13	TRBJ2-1	ASSPDRGSYNEQF
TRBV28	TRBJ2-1	ASRDDRSSYNEQF
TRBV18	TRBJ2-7	ASSPSDGAYEQY
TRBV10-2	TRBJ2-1	ASSGGTAWRGHDNEQF
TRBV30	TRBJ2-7	AGGDLRDEQY
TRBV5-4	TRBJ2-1	ASSKGHFSYNEQF
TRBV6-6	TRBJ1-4	ASSFGLEKLF
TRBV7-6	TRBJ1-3	ASSLAMRAVSGNTIY
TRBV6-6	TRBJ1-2	ASSLSQDRGNYGYT
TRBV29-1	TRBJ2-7	SVSDGVGYEQY
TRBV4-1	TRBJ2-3	ASSRLAGTRDTQY
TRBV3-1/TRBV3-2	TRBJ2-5	ASSQDTGADPQETQY
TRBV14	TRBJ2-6	ASSQGIRTSGANVLT
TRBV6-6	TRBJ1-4	ASSYLQGRTNEKLF
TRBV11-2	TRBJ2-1	ASTWGLAPYNEQF
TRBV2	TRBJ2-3	ASSGLAADTQY
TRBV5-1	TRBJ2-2	ASSLAFNTGELF
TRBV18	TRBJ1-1	ASSPTDRVGTEAF
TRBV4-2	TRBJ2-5	ASSLDPGLAPGSSRETQY
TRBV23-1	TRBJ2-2	ASSQSDRDDGELF
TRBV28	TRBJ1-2	ASSPLPAGGAGYT
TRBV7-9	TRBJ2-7	ASSPRTGAHSYEQY
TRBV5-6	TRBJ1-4	ASSLAGVNEKLF
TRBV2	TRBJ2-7	ASSERGGGRFYEQY
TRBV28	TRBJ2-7	ASSFGLAGGASYEQY
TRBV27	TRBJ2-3	ASSPLPSTDTQY
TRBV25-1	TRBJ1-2	ASSEVQGGVSGYT
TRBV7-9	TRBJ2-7	ASSSPLATGWGSYEQY
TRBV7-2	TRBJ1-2	ASSRQGYGYT
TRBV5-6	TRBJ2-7	ASSLVPGSNHEQY